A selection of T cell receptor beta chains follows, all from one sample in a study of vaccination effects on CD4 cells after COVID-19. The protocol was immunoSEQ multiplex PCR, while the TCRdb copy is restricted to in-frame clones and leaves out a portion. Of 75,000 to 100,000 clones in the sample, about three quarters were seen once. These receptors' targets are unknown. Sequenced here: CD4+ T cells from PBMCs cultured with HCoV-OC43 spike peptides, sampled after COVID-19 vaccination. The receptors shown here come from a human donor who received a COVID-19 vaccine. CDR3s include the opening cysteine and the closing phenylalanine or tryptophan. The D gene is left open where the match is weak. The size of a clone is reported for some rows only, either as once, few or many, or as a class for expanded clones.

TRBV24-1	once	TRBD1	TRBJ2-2	TGTGCCACCAGTGCCATTTGGACAGGGGGGGGTCCCGGGGAGCTGTTTTTT	CATSAIWTGGGPGELFF
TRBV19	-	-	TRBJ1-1	TGTGCCAGTAGTATGGACATGAGCGAAGCTTTCTTT	CASSMDMSEAFF
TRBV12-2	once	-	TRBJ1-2	TGTGCAAGTCGCCTAGCGCGGAGCGGCTTGAGATTGTTCCGCTACACCTTC	CASRLARSGLRLFRYTF
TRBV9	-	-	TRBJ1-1	TGTGCCAGCAGCGTACGAGTAGGAACTGAAGCTTTCTTT	CASSVRVGTEAFF
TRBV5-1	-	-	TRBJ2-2	TGCGCCAGCAGCTCACAAATGGCGGGCGGGGAGCTGTTTTTT	CASSSQMAGGELFF
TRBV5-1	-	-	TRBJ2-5	TGCGCCAGCAGCCCAAGACAGTTCCAAGAGACCCAGTACTTC	CASSPRQFQETQYF
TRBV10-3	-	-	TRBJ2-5	TGTGCCATCAGTGTTGCGGGGAAAGAGACCCAGTACTTC	CAISVAGKETQYF
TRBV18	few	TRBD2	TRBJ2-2	TGTGCCAGCTCATCAACTAGCGGCCCCGGGGAGCTGTTTTTT	CASSSTSGPGELFF
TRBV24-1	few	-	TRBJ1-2	TGTGCCACCAGTGATAGGGGGATAAACTATGGCTACACCTTC	CATSDRGINYGYTF
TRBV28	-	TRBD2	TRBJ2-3	TGTGCCAGCAGACGGCGGGGACTAGAGGCTGACTCAGATACGCAGTATTTT	CASRRRGLEADSDTQYF